These 15 T cell receptor beta chains originate from one sample sequenced in a study of blood T cell repertoires in COVID-19. Here immunoSEQ multiplex PCR was the method, and the copy in TCRdb shows in-frame clones only, minus some. The sample yields 100,000 to 150,000 clones, roughly four fifths seen once. The sequenced sample was peripheral blood. The receptors stem from a man between 25 and 39 years old with COVID-19, enrolled during active disease.

This chain connects TRBV4-1 to TRBJ2-3; D gene uncertain. Germline V gives CDR1 MGHRA, CDR2 YSYEKL. The CDR3 covers 15 residues. The ends were cut back, 6 bases at V and 0 bases at J, with 13 bases in the middle. The CDR3 loop reads CASRLEETSTDTQYF. The CDR3, as DNA: TGCGCCAGCAGACTCGAGGAAACTAGCACAGATACGCAGTATTTT.

The chain carries TRBV7-9 and TRBJ2-7; 10 bases align to TRBD1. From germline, CDR1 is SEHNR and CDR2 FQNEAQ (reference sequence). This CDR3 has 14 residues. Losses at the gene ends were 5 bases for V and 3 bases for J; bases not matched to a gene: 4. CDR3 region: CASSPRTGGYEQYF. The CDR3 DNA is TGTGCCAGCAGCCCCCGGACAGGGGGCTACGAGCAGTACTTC.

The V and J genes are TRBV7-9 and TRBJ2-5, with D possibly TRBD1 on 6 matching bases. The CDR3 covers 14 residues. Germline-derived CDR1 and CDR2 are SEHNR and FQNEAQ (reference sequence). Trimming stripped 8 bases from V and 5 bases from J, with 18 bases between. The CDR3 sequence is CASVLGSGVETQYF. The CDR3, as DNA: TGTGCCAGCGTCCTAGGGTCAGGGGTGGAGACCCAGTACTTC.

This chain connects TRBV28 to TRBJ2-3; 10 nucleotides match TRBD2. Unmatched junction bases numbered 10, after V lost 8 bases and J lost 2 bases. This CDR3 region has 16 residues. Germline assignment: CDR1 MDHEN and CDR2 SYDVKM. CDR3 bases: TGTGCCAGCGTCCGGGGAGCGGGAGGGTCCACAGATACGCAGTATTTT. Its translation is CASVRGAGGSTDTQYF.

This clone was found a few times. The gene calls are TRBV2 and TRBJ2-7, with 8 nucleotides matching TRBD1. The CDR3 runs to 15 residues. With 5 bases clipped from V and 0 bases from J, the junction kept 6 bases outside the gene matches. Germline V lookup: CDR1 SNHLY, CDR2 FYNNEI. For the CDR3, the DNA is TGTGCCAGCAGTTTCCCGGGACAGGCCTCCTACGAGCAGTACTTC. Amino acid sequence: CASSFPGQASYEQYF.

CDR3 region: CASSPRHPGQGYNEQFF. In DNA, the CDR3 is TGTGCCAGCAGCCCCCGGCATCCGGGACAGGGGTACAATGAGCAGTTCTTC. The V gene is TRBV3-1 (or the pseudogene TRBV3-2), the J gene TRBJ2-1; 10 nucleotides match TRBD1. The CDR3 loop spans 17 amino acids. V shed 4 bases and J 4 bases; nucleotides not matched to a gene: 10. Germline assignment: CDR1 LGHDT and CDR2 YNNKEL (reference sequence).

The V call is TRBV28, the J call TRBJ2-2; possibly TRBD1 for D (6 bases). Germline V gives CDR1 MDHEN, CDR2 SYDVKM. Trimming pared 4 bases from V and 5 bases from J, leaving 11 bases between. The CDR3 is 14 amino acids. As DNA, the CDR3 is TGTGCCAGCAGTTCACAGGGCATTACCGGGGAGCTGTTTTTT. It translates to CASSSQGITGELFF. Supplemented by reference TRBV28 and TRBJ2-2, the full variable domain reads DVKVTQSSRYLVKRTGEKVFLECVQDMDHENMFWYRQDPGLGLRLIYFSYDVKMKEKGDIPEGYSVSREKKERFSLILESASTNQTSMYLCASSSQGITGELFFGEGSRLTVL.

This clone showed up just once. The chain recombines TRBV5-5 with TRBJ2-2, with D maybe TRBD1 (6 bases). V lost 7 bases and J 0 bases, leaving 13 bases between the germline ends. Germline V gene lookup returns CDR1 SGHKS and CDR2 YYEKEE (reference sequence). This CDR3 region has 15 residues. CDR3: CASRKQGPNTGELFF. For the CDR3, the DNA is TGTGCCAGCCGGAAACAGGGCCCGAACACCGGGGAGCTGTTTTTT.

The J gene is TRBJ2-3, the V gene TRBV9; 7 bases match TRBD1. The CDR3 extends over 16 amino acids. Germline V lookup: CDR1 SGDLS, CDR2 YYNGEE. Trimming at V came to 3 bases and at J to 2 bases, leaving 9 bases not matched to a gene. DNA of the CDR3: TGTGCCAGCAGCGGCGGACAGGACTTTCTCACAGATACGCAGTATTTT. It is translated as CASSGGQDFLTDTQYF.

The V call is TRBV24-1, the J call TRBJ2-7; 8 bases match TRBD2. After removal of 4 bases from V and 6 bases from J, the junction contained 4 bases not matched to a gene. The CDR3 runs 13 residues. Germline-derived CDR1 and CDR2 are KGHDR and SFDVKD. The CDR3 bases are TGTGCCACCAGTGACCGTACTAGCGGCGAGCAGTACTTC. Amino acids: CATSDRTSGEQYF.

The chain links TRBV24-1 to TRBJ2-3; D ambiguous. Trimming shortened V by 1 base and J by 1 base, and 11 bases separated the two germline ends. Germline CDR1 is KGHDR and CDR2 is SFDVKD. There are 16 residues in the CDR3. The CDR3 loop reads CATSDFYDLGTDTQYF. CDR3 in DNA: TGTGCCACCAGTGATTTCTACGATCTGGGCACAGATACGCAGTATTTT.

V and J are TRBV7-8 and TRBJ2-7; unclear D gene. The V end was cut by 1 base, the J end by 3 bases, with 13 bases between. From germline, CDR1 is SGHVS and CDR2 FQNEAQ. The CDR3 length is 15 residues. The CDR3 spells CASSLEQTRFYEQYF. The CDR3 DNA follows: TGTGCCAGCAGCTTAGAACAGACCCGATTCTACGAGCAGTACTTC.

This chain links TRBV11-2 with TRBJ2-5, with TRBD2 matching 10 bases. The CDR3 is 17 amino acids. With V trimmed by 5 bases and J by 4 bases, 13 bases remained unmatched. Germline V lookup: CDR1 SGHAT, CDR2 FQNNGV. This CDR3 is CASSAHSLAGVAETQYF. In DNA form, the CDR3 reads TGTGCCAGCAGCGCCCACTCGCTAGCGGGGGTTGCAGAGACCCAGTACTTC.

The sample holds a few counts of this clone. The chain has TRBV4-1 and TRBJ1-2, with 7 bases identical to TRBD1. The junction had 6 bases not matched to a gene; V was cut back by 0 bases and J by 5 bases. Germline V gives CDR1 MGHRA, CDR2 YSYEKL. CDR3 length: 15 amino acids. The CDR3 here is CASSQDEAGGYGYTF. CDR3 nucleotides: TGCGCCAGCAGCCAAGATGAGGCAGGGGGTTATGGCTACACCTTC.

The genes are TRBV4-2 and TRBJ2-7; 9 bases are shared with TRBD2. Trimming removed 0 bases from V and 6 bases from J; junction bases left unmatched: 9. Per germline, CDR1 LGHNA and CDR2 YNFKEQ. The CDR3 totals 16 residues. CDR3 residues: CASSQEGGLAGFEQYF. For the CDR3, the DNA is TGTGCCAGCAGCCAAGAGGGGGGGCTAGCGGGGTTCGAGCAGTACTTC.